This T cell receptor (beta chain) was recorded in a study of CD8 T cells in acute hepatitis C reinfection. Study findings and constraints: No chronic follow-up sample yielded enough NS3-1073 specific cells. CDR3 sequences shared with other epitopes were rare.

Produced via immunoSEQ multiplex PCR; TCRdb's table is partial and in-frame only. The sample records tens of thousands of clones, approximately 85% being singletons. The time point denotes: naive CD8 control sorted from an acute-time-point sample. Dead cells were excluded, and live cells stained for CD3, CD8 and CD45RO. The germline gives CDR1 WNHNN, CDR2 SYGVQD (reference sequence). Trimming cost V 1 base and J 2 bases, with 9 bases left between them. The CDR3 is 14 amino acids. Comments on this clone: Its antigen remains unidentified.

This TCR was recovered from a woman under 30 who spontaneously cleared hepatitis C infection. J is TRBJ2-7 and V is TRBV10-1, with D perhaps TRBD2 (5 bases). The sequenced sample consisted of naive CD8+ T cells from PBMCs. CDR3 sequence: CASSEYGLAYEQYF. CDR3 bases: TGCGCCAGCAGTGAGTATGGACTGGCCTACGAGCAGTACTTC.